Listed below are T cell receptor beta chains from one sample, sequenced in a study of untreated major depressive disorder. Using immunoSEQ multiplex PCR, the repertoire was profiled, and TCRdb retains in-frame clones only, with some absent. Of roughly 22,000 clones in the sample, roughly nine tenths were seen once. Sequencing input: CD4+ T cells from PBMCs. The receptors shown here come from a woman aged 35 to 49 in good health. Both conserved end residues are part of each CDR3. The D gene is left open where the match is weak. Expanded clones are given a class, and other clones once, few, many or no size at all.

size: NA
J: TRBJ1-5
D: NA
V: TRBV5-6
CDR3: CASSLGAGDQPQHF
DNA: TGTGCCAGCAGCTTGGGGGCAGGGGATCAGCCCCAGCATTTT

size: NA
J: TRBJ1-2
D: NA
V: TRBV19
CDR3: CASSTFLRTNYGYTF
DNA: TGTGCCAGTAGTACCTTCCTGAGGACTAACTATGGCTACACCTTC

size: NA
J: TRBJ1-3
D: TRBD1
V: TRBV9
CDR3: CASSETGASGNTIYF
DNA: TGTGCCAGCAGCGAAACAGGGGCCTCTGGAAACACCATATATTTT

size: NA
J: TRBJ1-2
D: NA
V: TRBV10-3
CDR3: CAITGGEGGYTF
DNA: TGTGCCATCACCGGGGGTGAGGGTGGCTACACCTTC

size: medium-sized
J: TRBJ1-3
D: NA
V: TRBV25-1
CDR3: CASSEYTEKRSGNTIYF
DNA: TGTGCCAGCAGTGAATATACAGAAAAAAGGTCTGGAAACACCATATATTTT

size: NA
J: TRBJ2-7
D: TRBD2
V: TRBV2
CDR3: CASSNRLAGSYEQYF
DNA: TGTGCCAGCAGCAACCGACTAGCCGGGTCCTACGAGCAGTACTTC

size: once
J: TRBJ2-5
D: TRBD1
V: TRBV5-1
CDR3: CASSWDRRAETQYF
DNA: TGCGCCAGCAGCTGGGACAGGAGGGCAGAGACCCAGTACTTC

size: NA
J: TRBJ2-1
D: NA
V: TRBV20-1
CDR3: CSARAYNEQFF
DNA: TGCAGTGCTAGGGCCTACAATGAGCAGTTCTTC

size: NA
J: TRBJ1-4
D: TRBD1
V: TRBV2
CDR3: CASSRRQGADEKLFF
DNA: TGTGCCAGCAGCCGCCGGCAGGGGGCGGATGAAAAACTGTTTTTT

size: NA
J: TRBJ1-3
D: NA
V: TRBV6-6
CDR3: CASSYSTGTGNTIYF
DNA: TGTGCCAGCAGTTACTCGACTGGGACTGGAAACACCATATATTTT

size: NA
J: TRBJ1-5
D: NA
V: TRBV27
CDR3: CASSPLDVNQPQHF
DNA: TGTGCCAGCAGTCCCCTGGATGTCAATCAGCCCCAGCATTTT

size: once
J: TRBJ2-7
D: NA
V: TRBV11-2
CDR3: CASSLDPARFQGKYF
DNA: TGTGCCAGCAGCTTAGATCCCGCGCGTTTTCAGGGGAAGTACTTC

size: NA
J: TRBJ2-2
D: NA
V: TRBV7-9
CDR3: CASSLFGELFF
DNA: TGTGCCAGCAGCTTATTCGGGGAGCTGTTTTTT

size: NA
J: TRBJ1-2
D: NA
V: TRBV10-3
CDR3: CAISGKGSNYGYTF
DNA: TGTGCCATCAGTGGCAAGGGATCTAACTATGGCTACACCTTC

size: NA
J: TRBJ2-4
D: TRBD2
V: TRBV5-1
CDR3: CASSLTGGPKNIQYF
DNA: TGCGCCAGCAGCCTCACGGGGGGGCCCAAAAACATTCAGTACTTC

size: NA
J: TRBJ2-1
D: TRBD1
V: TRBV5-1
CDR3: CASTQGSANYNEQFF
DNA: TGCGCCAGCACACAGGGGTCCGCCAACTACAATGAGCAGTTCTTC

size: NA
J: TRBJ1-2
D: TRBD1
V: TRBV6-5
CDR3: CASSYERGQVYGYTF
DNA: TGTGCCAGCAGTTATGAAAGGGGACAGGTCTATGGCTACACCTTC

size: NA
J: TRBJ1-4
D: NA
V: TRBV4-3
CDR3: CASSQVGQAGKEKLFF
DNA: TGCGCCAGCAGCCAAGTCGGTCAGGCCGGTAAGGAAAAACTGTTTTTT

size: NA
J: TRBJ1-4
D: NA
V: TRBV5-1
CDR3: CASSSSAGATNEKLFF
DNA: TGCGCCAGCAGCTCCTCTGCGGGCGCAACTAATGAAAAACTGTTTTTT

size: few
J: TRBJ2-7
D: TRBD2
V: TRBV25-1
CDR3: CASSPSGGRSYEQYF
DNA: TGTGCCAGCAGCCCGTCGGGAGGCCGCTCCTACGAGCAGTACTTC

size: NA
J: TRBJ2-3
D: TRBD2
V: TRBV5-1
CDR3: CASSSGLAGTDTQYF
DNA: TGCGCCAGCAGTTCGGGACTAGCGGGCACAGATACGCAGTATTTT

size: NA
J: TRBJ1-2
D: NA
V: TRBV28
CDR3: CASSRPSQGRGYTF
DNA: TGTGCCAGCAGTCGTCCCTCACAGGGTCGCGGCTACACCTTC

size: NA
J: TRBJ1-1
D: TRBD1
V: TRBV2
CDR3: CASSQGGSNTEAFF
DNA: TGTGCCAGCAGCCAGGGGGGGTCGAACACTGAAGCTTTCTTT

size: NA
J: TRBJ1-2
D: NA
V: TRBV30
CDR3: CAWSRKGGAGSGYTF
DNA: TGTGCCTGGAGCCGGAAGGGGGGGGCCGGTAGTGGCTACACCTTC

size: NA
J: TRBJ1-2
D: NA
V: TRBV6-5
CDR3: CASSYSRRQNYGYTF
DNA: TGTGCCAGCAGTTACTCGAGGCGGCAAAACTATGGCTACACCTTC

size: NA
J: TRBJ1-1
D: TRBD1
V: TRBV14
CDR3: CASSLSGTGGRTEAFF
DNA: TGTGCCAGCAGCCTAAGCGGGACAGGGGGCAGGACTGAAGCTTTCTTT

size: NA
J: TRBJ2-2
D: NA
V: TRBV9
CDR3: CASYPLGHPNTGELFF
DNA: TGTGCCAGCTATCCCTTGGGACACCCGAACACCGGGGAGCTGTTTTTT

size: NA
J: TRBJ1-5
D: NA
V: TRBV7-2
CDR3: CASSPPGGSGPQHF
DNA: TGTGCCAGCAGCCCCCCGGGCGGCTCAGGGCCCCAGCATTTT

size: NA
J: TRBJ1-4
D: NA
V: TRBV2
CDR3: CASSTIAEKLFF
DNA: TGTGCCAGCAGTACGATTGCGGAAAAACTGTTTTTT

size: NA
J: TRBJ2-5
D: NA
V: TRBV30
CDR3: CAWRNSPETQYF
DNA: TGTGCCTGGAGAAACTCTCCAGAGACCCAGTACTTC

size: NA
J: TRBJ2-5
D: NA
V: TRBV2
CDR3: CASSGGRGETQYF
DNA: TGTGCCAGCAGTGGCGGACGAGGGGAGACCCAGTACTTC

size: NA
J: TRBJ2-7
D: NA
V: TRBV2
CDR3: CASRTPSPVGEQYF
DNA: TGTGCCAGCAGAACCCCGTCCCCTGTGGGGGAGCAGTACTTC

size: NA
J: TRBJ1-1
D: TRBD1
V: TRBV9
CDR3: CASSPTAQGRPEAFF
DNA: TGTGCCAGCAGCCCGACGGCACAGGGGCGGCCTGAAGCTTTCTTT

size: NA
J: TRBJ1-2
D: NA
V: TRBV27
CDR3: CASSLKALGIYGYTF
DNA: TGTGCCAGCAGTTTAAAAGCTCTGGGGATCTATGGCTACACCTTC

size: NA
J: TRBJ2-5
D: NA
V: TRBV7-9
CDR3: CASSLAGTFQETQYF
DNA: TGTGCCAGCAGCTTAGCGGGGACTTTCCAAGAGACCCAGTACTTC

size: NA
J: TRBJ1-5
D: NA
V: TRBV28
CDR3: CASSRGGDNQPQHF
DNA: TGTGCCAGCAGTCGCGGGGGGGACAATCAGCCCCAGCATTTT

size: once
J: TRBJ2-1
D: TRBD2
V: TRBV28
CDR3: CGLAVDNEQFF
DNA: TGTGGTCTAGCGGTCGACAATGAGCAGTTCTTC

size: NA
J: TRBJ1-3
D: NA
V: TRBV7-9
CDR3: CASSLVGNTIYF
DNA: TGTGCCAGCAGCTTAGTGGGAAACACCATATATTTT

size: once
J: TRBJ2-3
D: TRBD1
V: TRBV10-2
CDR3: CASSGTGNTDTQYF
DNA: TGCGCCAGCAGCGGGACAGGAAACACAGATACGCAGTATTTT

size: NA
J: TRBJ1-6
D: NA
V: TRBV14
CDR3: CASSQEPGTGGSYNSPLHF
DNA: TGTGCCAGCAGCCAAGAACCCGGGACCGGGGGCTCCTATAATTCACCCCTCCACTTT

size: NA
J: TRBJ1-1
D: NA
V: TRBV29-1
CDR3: CSVLRYGTEAFF
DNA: TGCAGCGTCTTGAGGTACGGCACTGAAGCTTTCTTT

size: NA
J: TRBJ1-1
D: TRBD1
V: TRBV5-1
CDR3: CASSYTTGNEAFF
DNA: TGCGCCAGCAGCTATACGACAGGGAATGAAGCTTTCTTT

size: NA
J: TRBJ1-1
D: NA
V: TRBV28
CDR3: CASSGPFGQFTEAFF
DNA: TGTGCCAGCAGTGGCCCTTTCGGACAGTTCACTGAAGCTTTCTTT

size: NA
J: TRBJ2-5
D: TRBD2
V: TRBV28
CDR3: CASSSPIAGVSETQYF
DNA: TGTGCCAGCAGTTCCCCTATAGCGGGGGTATCGGAGACCCAGTACTTC

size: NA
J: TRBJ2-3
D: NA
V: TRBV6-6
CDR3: CASSFTGRTQYF
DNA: TGTGCCAGCAGTTTCACGGGGCGTACGCAGTATTTT

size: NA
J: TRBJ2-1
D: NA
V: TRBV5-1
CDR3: CASSLQGNEQFF
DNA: TGCGCCAGCAGCTTACAGGGCAATGAGCAGTTCTTC

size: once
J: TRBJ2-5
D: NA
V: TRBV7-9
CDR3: CASSLTRSRGLGGETQYF
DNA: TGTGCCAGCAGCTTAACGCGCAGCCGGGGGCTCGGCGGAGAGACCCAGTACTTC

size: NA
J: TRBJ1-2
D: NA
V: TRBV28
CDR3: CASSPQTLASFGYTF
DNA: TGTGCCAGCAGTCCACAGACACTTGCGTCCTTCGGCTACACCTTC

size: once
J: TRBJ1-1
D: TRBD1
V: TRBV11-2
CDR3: CASSFAGGNVPEAFF
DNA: TGTGCCAGCAGCTTTGCAGGGGGTAACGTTCCTGAAGCTTTCTTT

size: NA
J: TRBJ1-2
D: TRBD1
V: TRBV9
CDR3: CASSEGQGASVGYTF
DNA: TGTGCCAGCAGCGAGGGACAGGGGGCATCGGTTGGCTACACCTTC

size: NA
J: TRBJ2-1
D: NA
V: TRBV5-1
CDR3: CASSLGGTSSNNEQFF
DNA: TGCGCCAGCAGCTTGGGTGGCACTAGCTCCAACAATGAGCAGTTCTTC

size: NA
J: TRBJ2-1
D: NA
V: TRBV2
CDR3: CASSVERFDEQFF
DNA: TGTGCCAGCAGTGTGGAAAGGTTCGATGAGCAGTTCTTC

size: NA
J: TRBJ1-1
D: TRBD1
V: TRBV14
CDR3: CASSRRDRANIEAFF
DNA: TGTGCCAGCAGCCGAAGAGACAGGGCGAATATAGAAGCTTTCTTT

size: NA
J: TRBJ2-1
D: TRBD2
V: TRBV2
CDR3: CASSLLAGGYNEQFF
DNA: TGTGCCAGCAGTCTGCTAGCGGGGGGTTACAATGAGCAGTTCTTC

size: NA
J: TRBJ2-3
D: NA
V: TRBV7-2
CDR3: CASSLARVRAGGTDTQYF
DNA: TGTGCCAGCAGCTTAGCCAGGGTCCGGGCAGGGGGGACAGATACGCAGTATTTT